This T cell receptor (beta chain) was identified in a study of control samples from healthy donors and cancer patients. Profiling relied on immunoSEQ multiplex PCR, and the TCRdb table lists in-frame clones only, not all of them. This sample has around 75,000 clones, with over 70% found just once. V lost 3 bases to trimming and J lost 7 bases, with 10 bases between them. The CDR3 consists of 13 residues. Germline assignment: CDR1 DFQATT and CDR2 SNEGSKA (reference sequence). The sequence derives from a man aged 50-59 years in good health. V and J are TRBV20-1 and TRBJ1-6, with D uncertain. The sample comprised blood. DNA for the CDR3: TGCAGTGCTAGTCTCCAGGACAATTCACCCCTCCACTTT. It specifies CSASLQDNSPLHF.